This T cell receptor beta chain was profiled in a study of T cell changes during pregnancy in multiple sclerosis. The germline CDR1 and CDR2 sequences are LGHNT and FRNRAP. The CDR3 runs to 20 residues. V was trimmed by 5 bases and J by 0 bases, leaving 23 bases between them. Repertoires were generated with immunoSEQ multiplex PCR, while TCRdb's copy carries only in-frame clones and drops some. The sample includes about 60,000 clones, over 90% seen only once; the top ten take 0.8% to 1%. The source material was peripheral blood, sampled in the first trimester of pregnancy. The chain is built from TRBV12-5 and TRBJ1-6; the D gene is possibly TRBD1 (5 bases). This TCR was sampled from a female donor with multiple sclerosis, enrolled in a pregnancy study. CDR3 coding DNA: TGTGCTAGTGGTCTCCTATCGGGGGGGGAAAGGAACTCCTATAATTCACCCCTCCACTTT. This encodes CASGLLSGGERNSYNSPLHF.